The present T cell receptor beta chain was sequenced within a study of blood T cell repertoires in COVID-19. Study information: Sources were T cells, B-cell-depleted T cells, or PBMCs; the material itself was cDNA or gDNA.

This clone was detected ten times or more. Losses at the gene ends were 4 bases for V and 12 bases for J; bases not matched to a gene: 20. The CDR3 has 17 amino acids. Germline assignment: CDR1 MGHRA and CDR2 YSYEKL. Authors' methods: Estimated nucleated cell counts came from reference gene primer amplification. Some clones are missing from TCRdb's copy, which holds only in-frame ones; the method was immunoSEQ multiplex PCR. Clone size and V and J calls were adopted from that table, with D and trimming inferred from the DNA. The sample holds some 100,000 clones, 80% seen once. Sequenced input: peripheral blood. The chain has TRBV4-1 and TRBJ2-1, with 8 bases matching TRBD2. The receptor was derived from a man between 65 and 85 years old with active or convalescent COVID-19. The CDR3 region is CASSPSSTSGLTGWQFF. The CDR3 nucleotides read TGCGCCAGCAGCCCCTCCTCCACTAGCGGCCTAACGGGCTGGCAGTTCTTC.